The T cell receptor (beta chain) described here comes from a study of blood T cell repertoires in COVID-19 (dated by TCRdb to the early 2020s). Describing the broader study: The collaborator samples originated in the United States, Italy and Spain and spanned the acute and convalescent phases of COVID-19. The material from the prospective study consisted of cDNA or gDNA derived from T cells, B-cell-depleted T cells, or PBMCs. Subjects who had been exposed to COVID-19, were actively infected with it, or had recovered from it provided the deeply sampled blood TCRbeta repertoires that made up the dataset. The repertoires were released in a freely available public database meant as a resource for research on the immune response to SARS-CoV-2. The samples were drawn from two sources: the first 160 participants of the ongoing ImmuneRACE study, and about 1,300 subjects contributed by 6 global collaborators. A de-identified subject ID, COVID-19 status, age in years and sex were almost always included in the sample metadata. HLA class I and class II types, where available, came from metadata supplied by the sample provider rather than from assay-based typing. What the authors observed across the whole study: How much clinical and demographic metadata was included differed by source and by participant, and the metadata was provided uncurated.

In the case of this clone: The antigen it binds to is not known. Base qualities were left out, and no much larger clone turns up one base away.

TCRbeta CDR3 regions were amplified from genomic DNA by means of the immunoSEQ Assay, a bias-controlled multiplex PCR. The authors processed their data as follows. The number of nucleated cells in each sample was estimated from the amplification of reference gene primers within the assay. To quantify the absolute abundance of each unique TCRbeta CDR3 rearrangement, sequence reads were collapsed and filtered. Productive Simpson clonality was computed per sample as the square root of Simpson's diversity index over productive rearrangements. TCRdb stores this immuneACCESS table with in-frame sequences only. Part of the clones is absent; in the studies checked, under half of the shortfall reflects unresolved V genes, and no reason is known for the rest. That table gives V, J and clone size, and the DNA gave D and trimming. Across this sample there are under 250,000 clones, with about 83% seen only once. The ten largest clones capture 5.5% to 6.5% of the sample.

At one collaborating source in Seattle, patients were enrolled during active infection and were followed longitudinally through the course of disease. The collaborating institutions used their own protocols to collect whole blood in K2EDTA tubes. For TCRbeta analysis, collaborators shipped samples as frozen whole blood, isolated PBMCs, or DNA extracted from either of those sample types. The cysteine opens and the phenylalanine closes a CDR3 of 15 amino acids. Only the CDR3 portion is preserved as DNA: 45 bases, with reading frame beginning at the first base. Based on the germline V gene, the CDR1 and CDR2 sequences are MNHEY and SVGAGI. Trimming leaves V shorter by 2 bases and J shorter by 11 bases, with the junction holding 15 bases beyond the gene matches.

This clonotype was sampled from a woman of 80 years or more with COVID-19, enrolled during active disease. Sequenced material: peripheral blood. The chain was built from TRBV6-5 and TRBJ2-7, and 7 bases in between align with TRBD2. CDR3 reads: CASSYGGTTPVMKYF. The sequenced DNA is TGTGCCAGCAGTTACGGTGGGACTACCCCTGTGATGAAGTACTTC.